This entry is about one T cell receptor beta chain. This entry is derived from a study of control samples from healthy donors and cancer patients. This CDR3 spans 13 amino acids. The germline V gene has CDR1 SGHTA and CDR2 FQGNSA. V lost 6 bases and J lost 4; bases outside the gene matches: 1. Generated by immunoSEQ multiplex PCR, the TCRdb table keeps only in-frame clones and is missing some. Of around 140,000 clones in the sample, 90% to 95% were seen once. The chain carries TRBV7-2 and TRBJ2-1; 9 nucleotides agree with TRBD2. The origin of this receptor is a man between 18 and 35 years old in good health. Sequencing was carried out using blood. The CDR3: CASRREGYNEQFF. In DNA form, the CDR3 reads TGTGCCAGCAGGCGGGAGGGATACAATGAGCAGTTCTTC. Full variable domain (rest looked up from reference TRBV7-2 and TRBJ2-1): GAGVSQSPSNKVTEKGKDVELRCDPISGHTALYWYRQSLGQGLEFLIYFQGNSAPDKSGLPSDRFSAERTGGSVSTLTIQRTQQEDSAVYLCASRREGYNEQFFGPGTRLTVL.